The rows below give T cell receptor beta chains drawn from one sample of a study of blood T cell repertoires in COVID-19. Method: immunoSEQ multiplex PCR; TCRdb's copy keeps in-frame clones and lacks some. Altogether fewer than 150,000 clones are present, approximately 83% being singletons, with the ten largest covering about 16%. Sequenced input: peripheral blood. Every receptor here comes from a woman in her forties or fifties who had recovered from COVID-19. Both conserved end residues are part of each CDR3. Each record gives: J gene, V gene, CDR3 protein.

J gene: TRBJ1-2
V gene: TRBV25-1
CDR3 protein: CASSDTGFRGYTF

J gene: TRBJ1-5
V gene: TRBV28
CDR3 protein: CASRWRDSNQPQHF

J gene: TRBJ1-1
V gene: TRBV19
CDR3 protein: CASTPRQGKNWGTEAFF

J gene: TRBJ2-1
V gene: TRBV19
CDR3 protein: CASSILGSPYNEQFF

J gene: TRBJ2-3
V gene: TRBV13
CDR3 protein: CASSLAGGTDTQYF

J gene: TRBJ2-7
V gene: TRBV29-1
CDR3 protein: CSVAITARNYEQYF

J gene: TRBJ2-3
V gene: TRBV6-6
CDR3 protein: CASSYPTRGGTDTQYF

J gene: TRBJ1-5
V gene: TRBV11-3
CDR3 protein: CASSLVCRLNQPQHF

J gene: TRBJ1-2
V gene: TRBV5-1
CDR3 protein: CASSPGGGYGYTF

J gene: TRBJ2-7
V gene: TRBV2
CDR3 protein: CASRGGTGEGYEQYF

J gene: TRBJ2-2
V gene: TRBV29-1
CDR3 protein: CSATGSLGGSLTGELFF

J gene: TRBJ2-7
V gene: TRBV19
CDR3 protein: CATRGTTYEQYF

J gene: TRBJ2-3
V gene: TRBV5-1
CDR3 protein: CASSSGTSTDTQYF

J gene: TRBJ2-1
V gene: TRBV19
CDR3 protein: CASQGLHNEQFF

J gene: TRBJ1-2
V gene: TRBV2
CDR3 protein: CASSTDSGYTF

J gene: TRBJ2-1
V gene: TRBV5-4
CDR3 protein: CASSSRDREYNEQFF

J gene: TRBJ1-2
V gene: TRBV28
CDR3 protein: CASTRWRAGYTF

J gene: TRBJ1-5
V gene: TRBV4-1
CDR3 protein: CASSQGLPAYQPQHF

J gene: TRBJ1-6
V gene: TRBV19
CDR3 protein: CASRPGQELNSPLHF

J gene: TRBJ1-1
V gene: TRBV5-1
CDR3 protein: CASSARTGGSNTEAFF

J gene: TRBJ2-5
V gene: TRBV7-9
CDR3 protein: CASSIPGLDETQYF

J gene: TRBJ2-1
V gene: TRBV24-1
CDR3 protein: CATSDALAGLLNEQFF

J gene: TRBJ1-1
V gene: TRBV12-5
CDR3 protein: CASGPGQREAFF

J gene: TRBJ2-1
V gene: TRBV6-5
CDR3 protein: CASSPQRGAGEQFF

J gene: TRBJ1-2
V gene: TRBV4-1
CDR3 protein: CASSPDPGYGYGYTF

J gene: TRBJ1-6
V gene: TRBV11-2
CDR3 protein: CASLDNSPLHF

J gene: TRBJ2-7
V gene: TRBV11-2
CDR3 protein: CASSISGQGDYEQYF

J gene: TRBJ2-3
V gene: TRBV4-1
CDR3 protein: CASSRVGGADTQYF

J gene: TRBJ2-1
V gene: TRBV29-1
CDR3 protein: CSVEDVQRLNNEQFF

J gene: TRBJ2-2
V gene: TRBV7-8
CDR3 protein: CASSLQVGGELFF

J gene: TRBJ2-6
V gene: TRBV4-1
CDR3 protein: CASSQAGGQGAGGANVLTF

J gene: TRBJ2-7
V gene: TRBV11-2
CDR3 protein: CASSLAPGTGPYEQYF

J gene: TRBJ1-1
V gene: TRBV20-1
CDR3 protein: CSARGQAEAFF

J gene: TRBJ1-5
V gene: TRBV11-2
CDR3 protein: CASSYGGGNQPQHF

J gene: TRBJ2-1
V gene: TRBV3-1/TRBV3-2
CDR3 protein: CASKGTGNREQFF